The 25 T cell receptor beta chains in this list originate from one sample, sequenced in a study of shared clonotypes between healthy human individuals. The data were produced by immunoSEQ multiplex PCR, yet TCRdb's version contains in-frame clones alone and is incomplete. The sample records some 240,000 clones, under 80% being singletons. The sample taken for sequencing was memory CD4+ T cells sorted from blood. Subset in this sample: CD45RA-negative fraction. The receptors derive from a man aged 25 to 40 in good health.

The chain combines TRBV2 with TRBJ2-3, with TRBD1 matching 8 bases. The CDR3 contains 15 residues. In germline, CDR1 is SNHLY, CDR2 FYNNEI. The V gene end was trimmed by 8 bases and the J gene end by 0 bases; junction bases not matched to a gene: 7. CDR3 region: CASLDRGSSTDTQYF. CDR3 sequence (DNA): TGTGCCAGCTTAGACAGGGGCTCAAGCACAGATACGCAGTATTTT.

This chain uses TRBV5-1 with TRBJ2-7, with a possible D match to TRBD2 (5 bases). This CDR3 has 13 amino acids. Germline loops: CDR1 SGHRS, CDR2 YFSETQ. Trimming shortened V by 7 bases and J by 1 base, and 12 bases separated the two germline ends. The CDR3 region has the DNA TGCGCCAGCCGTTTCGGGGATTCCTACGAGCAGTACTTC. Protein product: CASRFGDSYEQYF.

The rearrangement joins TRBV4-2 to TRBJ2-2; 9 bases are a match to TRBD2. This CDR3 has 18 amino acids. CDR1 LGHNA and CDR2 YNFKEQ come from the germline V gene. V dropped 3 bases and J dropped 3; count of bases not matched to a gene: 11. As DNA, the CDR3 is TGTGCCAGCAGCCATGTAGGGGTGACTAGCGGCCACACCGGGGAGCTGTTTTTT. It translates to CASSHVGVTSGHTGELFF.

This clone has only one observation. The chain joins TRBV28 to TRBJ2-6; D is undetermined. Germline V gives CDR1 MDHEN, CDR2 SYDVKM. CDR3 length equals 14 residues. V was shortened by 5 bases and J by 4 bases, with 9 bases between the two germline ends. The CDR3 loop reads CASSTHTGANVLTF. As DNA, the CDR3 is TGTGCCAGCAGTACACACACCGGGGCCAACGTCCTGACTTTC.

The rearrangement links TRBV27 to TRBJ2-7; tentatively, D is TRBD1 (6 bases). Germline V gives CDR1 MNHEY, CDR2 SMNVEV (reference sequence). The V end was cut by 5 bases, the J end by 4 bases, with 18 bases between. The CDR3 runs to 15 residues. CDR3 sequence (DNA): TGTGCCAGCAGTCAAACTGGACAGACCTTATACGAGCAGTACTTC. Amino acids: CASSQTGQTLYEQYF.

The rearrangement joins TRBV29-1 to TRBJ1-5; 7 nucleotides line up with TRBD1. With 6 bases clipped from V and 5 bases from J, the junction kept 10 bases outside the gene matches. Germline CDR1 and CDR2: SQVTM and ANQGSEA. The CDR3 runs 14 residues. CDR3 bases: TGCAGCGTCCGACAGGGCCAAGGAGATCAGCCCCAGCATTTT. Protein product: CSVRQGQGDQPQHF.

This rearrangement joins TRBV5-1 to TRBJ2-5; D is undetermined. The CDR3 consists of 13 residues. Germline-derived CDR1 and CDR2 are SGHRS and YFSETQ. Trimming cost V 0 bases and J 4 bases, with 7 bases left between them. CDR3 loop: CASSLVLAETQYF. The DNA of the CDR3 is TGCGCCAGCAGCTTGGTGCTGGCAGAGACCCAGTACTTC.

The genes are TRBV5-1 and TRBJ2-2; 8 bases fit TRBD1. J lost 1 base, V lost 6 bases, and 2 bases had no gene match. This CDR3 has 14 amino acids. Germline assignment: CDR1 SGHRS and CDR2 YFSETQ. CDR3 nucleotide sequence: TGCGCCAGCACCGGGACAGGGAACACCGGGGAGCTGTTTTTT. This sequence encodes CASTGTGNTGELFF. The full variable domain, in which reference TRBV5-1 and TRBJ2-2 provide the parts outside the CDR3, is KAGVTQTPRYLIKTRGQQVTLSCSPISGHRSVSWYQQTPGQGLQFLFEYFSETQRNKGNFPGRFSGRQFSNSRSEMNVSTLELGDSALYLCASTGTGNTGELFFGEGSRLTVL.

This clone was seen only a few times. This CDR3 is CASSRNQNTETQYF. The CDR3 DNA reads TGTGCCAGCAGTCGGAACCAAAACACTGAGACCCAGTACTTC. V and J are TRBV6-5 and TRBJ2-5; D gene ambiguous. The CDR3 sequence is 14 residues long. V gave up 5 bases and J gave up 5 bases, with 15 bases separating them. Germline V lookup: CDR1 MNHEY, CDR2 SVGAGI.

The chain links TRBV6-6 to TRBJ2-7; 9 bases are a match to TRBD1. Trimming at V came to 6 bases and at J to 6 bases, leaving 9 bases not matched to a gene. The germline V gene encodes CDR1 MNHNY and CDR2 SVGAGI (reference sequence). This CDR3 comprises 14 residues. CDR3 nucleotides: TGTGCCAGCAGGGTGACAGGGGGTTATGGCGAGCAGTACTTC. This gives the protein CASRVTGGYGEQYF.

CDR3 DNA: TGTGCCAGCAGCTTCAGGGGGCTTGGTGAGCAGTTCTTC. This codes for CASSFRGLGEQFF. The chain combines TRBV11-3 with TRBJ2-1; 8 bases agree with TRBD1. This CDR3 region has 13 residues. Germline V gene sequence: CDR1 SGHNT, CDR2 YENEEA. The V and J ends lost 3 bases and 9 bases, in that order; junction bases with no gene match: 4.

This clone was detected a few times. The chain joins TRBV20-1 to TRBJ1-2; D call uncertain. This CDR3 is 10 amino acids long. The V gene's germline CDR1 is DFQATT and CDR2 SNEGSKA (reference sequence). V lost 5 bases, J lost 6 bases, and 7 bases lay in between. DNA of the CDR3: TGCAGTGCTTTGGGAAATGGCTACACCTTC. Protein: CSALGNGYTF.

The chain carries TRBV11-2 and TRBJ2-5; D is ambiguous. CDR1 SGHAT and CDR2 FQNNGV come from the germline V gene. V was pared by 6 bases and J by 7 bases, with 15 bases between. CDR3 length equals 13 residues. The CDR3 region is CASSPQPLGTQYF. The CDR3, as DNA: TGTGCCAGCAGTCCACAACCCCTCGGGACCCAGTACTTC.

A remark on this clone: At one end the junction does not follow the germline gene, possibly because of a read error. This chain uses TRBV5-5 with TRBJ2-4, with D perhaps TRBD2 (5 bases). Germline CDR1 is SGHKS and CDR2 is YYEKEE (reference sequence). The CDR3 loop spans 16 amino acids. CDR3 amino acids: CASRLEVKLAFSIQYF. The CDR3 nucleotides are TGTGCCAGCAGATTGGAGGTGAAGCTCGCGTTTAGCATTCAGTACTTC.

The chain recombines TRBV28 with TRBJ2-3; D tentatively reads TRBD1 or TRBD2 (5 bases each). Trimming removed 4 bases from V and 6 bases from J, with 20 bases in between. The length of the CDR3 is 16 residues. From germline, CDR1 is MDHEN and CDR2 SYDVKM. This CDR3 reads CASSSQKKIGADTQYF. The DNA for the CDR3 is TGTGCCAGCAGTTCACAGAAAAAGATCGGGGCTGATACGCAGTATTTT. Using reference TRBV28 and TRBJ2-3 for the parts outside the CDR3, the full variable domain is DVKVTQSSRYLVKRTGEKVFLECVQDMDHENMFWYRQDPGLGLRLIYFSYDVKMKEKGDIPEGYSVSREKKERFSLILESASTNQTSMYLCASSSQKKIGADTQYFGPGTRLTVL.

The J gene is TRBJ2-7, the V gene TRBV10-3, with D maybe TRBD2 (5 bases). The CDR3 totals 13 residues. Germline V lookup: CDR1 ENHRY, CDR2 SYGVKD. Trimming removed 5 bases from V and 6 bases from J, with 14 bases in between. The CDR3 sequence is CAISREGAAEQYF. In nucleotides, the CDR3 is TGTGCCATCAGTCGCGAGGGAGCGGCCGAGCAGTACTTC.

This clone was seen ten or more times. The V gene is TRBV19, the J gene TRBJ1-1, with D maybe TRBD1 (5 bases). Germline V gene data show CDR1 as LNHDA and CDR2 as SQIVND (reference sequence). The CDR3 contains 14 residues. V was clipped by 5 bases and J by 1 base, with 11 bases between them. CDR3 nucleotide sequence: TGTGCCAGTAGTCAGGGAGCCTCGAACACTGAAGCTTTCTTT. Residues: CASSQGASNTEAFF.

V and J are TRBV9 and TRBJ2-2; TRBD1 matches 8 bases. CDR3 length equals 16 residues. The V segment lost 2 bases and the J segment 6 bases; nucleotides outside the gene matches: 9. CDR1 and CDR2 from the germline V gene are SGDLS and YYNGEE. DNA of the CDR3: TGTGCCAGCAGCGTCGGGACAGGTGGAATCGCCGGGGAGCTGTTTTTT. As protein: CASSVGTGGIAGELFF.

J is TRBJ2-5 and V is TRBV18; weak D call: TRBD2 (5 bases). The CDR3 is 15 residues long. The V gene lost 1 base and the J gene lost 3 bases, with 12 bases spanning the gap. Germline V CDR1 and CDR2: KGHSH, LQKENI. The CDR3 region is CASSPRVAREETQYF. In nucleotides, the CDR3 is TGTGCCAGCTCACCACGGGTAGCGAGGGAAGAGACCCAGTACTTC.

The V and J genes are TRBV5-1 and TRBJ1-1; D uncertain. The germline V and J ends were trimmed by 4 bases and 1 base, with 11 bases remaining between them. The CDR3 length is 14 residues. Germline V gives CDR1 SGHRS, CDR2 YFSETQ. The CDR3 DNA reads as TGCGCCAGCAGCACCGACCTTGGGAACACTGAAGCTTTCTTT. Residues: CASSTDLGNTEAFF.

Here the CDR3 reads CASSSGTSGAETQYF. The CDR3 region has the DNA TGTGCCAGCAGTTCAGGGACTAGCGGGGCTGAGACCCAGTACTTC. The chain has TRBV28 and TRBJ2-5; 13 bases agree with TRBD2. Germline values: CDR1 MDHEN, CDR2 SYDVKM. This CDR3 has 15 amino acids. The V and J ends lost 4 bases and 5 bases, in that order; junction bases with no gene match: 4.

Only a few counts were recorded for this clone. This chain joins TRBV15 and TRBJ2-3, with 14 nucleotides matching TRBD2. The ends lost 3 bases at V and 6 bases at J; junction bases unmatched: 14. Germline CDR1 LNHNV, CDR2 YYDKDF (reference sequence). CDR3 length: 19 amino acids. This CDR3 reads CATSSGEVWTSGRLDTQYF. In nucleotides, the CDR3 is TGTGCCACCAGCAGCGGGGAAGTATGGACTAGCGGGAGGTTGGATACGCAGTATTTT.

The chain joins TRBV7-2 to TRBJ1-2; possibly TRBD1 for D (5 bases). Trimming took off 4 bases at V and 5 bases at J, with 17 bases between the two ends. CDR3 length: 15 amino acids. CDR1 is SGHTA and CDR2 is FQGNSA in the germline V gene. CDR3 protein: CASSSTVTLAYGYTF. Here the CDR3 DNA reads TGTGCCAGCAGCTCGACAGTGACACTTGCTTATGGCTACACCTTC.

This chain's CDR3 is CASTKGVSRANEKLFF. The CDR3 DNA follows: TGTGCCAGCACCAAAGGGGTATCCAGAGCGAATGAAAAACTGTTTTTT. This sequence joins TRBV11-2 and TRBJ1-4; D perhaps matches TRBD1 (5 bases). The CDR3 contains 16 residues. CDR1 and CDR2 (germline): SGHAT, FQNNGV. Trimming took off 7 bases at V and 5 bases at J, with 20 bases between the two ends.

The V call is TRBV28, the J call TRBJ1-5; D is possibly TRBD1 (5 bases). From germline, CDR1 is MDHEN and CDR2 SYDVKM. V dropped 2 bases and J dropped 0 bases, with 8 bases sitting between them. The CDR3 runs 15 residues. The CDR3 loop reads CASSLQGNSNQPQHF. CDR3 nucleotide sequence: TGTGCCAGCAGTTTACAGGGAAATAGCAATCAGCCCCAGCATTTT.